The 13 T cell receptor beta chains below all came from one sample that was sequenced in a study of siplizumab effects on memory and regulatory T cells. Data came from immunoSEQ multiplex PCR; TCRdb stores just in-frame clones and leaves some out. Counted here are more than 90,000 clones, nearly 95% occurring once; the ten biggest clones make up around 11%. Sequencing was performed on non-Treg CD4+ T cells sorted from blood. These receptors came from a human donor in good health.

The CDR3 DNA sequence: TGTGCCTGGAGAAAACTAGCGGGATTTGAGACCCAGTACTTC. Translation: CAWRKLAGFETQYF. V and J are TRBV30 and TRBJ2-5; 10 bases agree with TRBD2. The germline gives CDR1 GTSNPN, CDR2 SVGIG (reference sequence). Losses at the gene ends were 3 bases for V and 5 bases for J; bases not matched to a gene: 6. The CDR3 runs to 14 residues.

DNA for the CDR3: TGTGCCAGCGGAGCGGGGGCTATCTCCTACGAGCAGTACTTC. Protein product: CASGAGAISYEQYF. J is TRBJ2-7 and V is TRBV2; 8 bases are shared with TRBD2. Germline V lookup: CDR1 SNHLY, CDR2 FYNNEI. The CDR3 loop spans 14 amino acids. V gave up 8 bases and J gave up 0 bases; unmatched junction bases: 6.

The CDR3, as DNA: TGTGCCAGTAGTATCCTCGAGGTCTTCGGTGGCTACACCTTC. It is translated as CASSILEVFGGYTF. This rearrangement joins TRBV19 to TRBJ1-2; D call uncertain. V lost 3 bases to trimming and J lost 7 bases, with 15 bases between them. The CDR3 length is 14 residues. Germline V gives CDR1 LNHDA, CDR2 SQIVND (reference sequence).

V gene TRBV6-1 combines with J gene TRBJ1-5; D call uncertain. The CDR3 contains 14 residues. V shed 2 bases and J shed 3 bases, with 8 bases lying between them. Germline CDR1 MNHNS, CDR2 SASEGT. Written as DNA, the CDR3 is TGTGCCAGCAGTGAATCAGGTCCCAATCAGCCCCAGCATTTT. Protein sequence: CASSESGPNQPQHF.

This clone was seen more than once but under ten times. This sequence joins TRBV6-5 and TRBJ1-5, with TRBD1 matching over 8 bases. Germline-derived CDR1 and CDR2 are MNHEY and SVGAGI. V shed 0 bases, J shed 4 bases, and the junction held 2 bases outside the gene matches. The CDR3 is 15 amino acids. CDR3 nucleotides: TGTGCCAGCAGTTACTCCAGGGGGCTTAATCAGCCCCAGCATTTT. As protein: CASSYSRGLNQPQHF.

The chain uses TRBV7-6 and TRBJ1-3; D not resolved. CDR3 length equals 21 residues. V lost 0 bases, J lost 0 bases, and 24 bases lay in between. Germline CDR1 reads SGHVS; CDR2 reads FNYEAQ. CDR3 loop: CASSLAYGMTAGRSSGNTIYF. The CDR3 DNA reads TGTGCCAGCAGCTTAGCGTACGGTATGACGGCCGGTCGAAGCTCTGGAAACACCATATATTTT.

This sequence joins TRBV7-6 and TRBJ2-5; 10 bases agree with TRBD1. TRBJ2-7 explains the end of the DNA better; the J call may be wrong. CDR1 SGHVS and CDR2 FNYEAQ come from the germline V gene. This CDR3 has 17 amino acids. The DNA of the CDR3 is TGTGCCAGCAGCATCCAGCCCGGGACAGGGGCGGCCTACGAGCAGTACTTC. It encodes CASSIQPGTGAAYEQYF.

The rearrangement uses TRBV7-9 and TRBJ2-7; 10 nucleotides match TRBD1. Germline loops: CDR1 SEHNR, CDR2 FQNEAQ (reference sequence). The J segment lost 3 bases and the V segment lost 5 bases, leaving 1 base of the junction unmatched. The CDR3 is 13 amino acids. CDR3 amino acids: CASSGQGGYEQYF. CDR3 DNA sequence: TGTGCCAGCAGCGGACAGGGGGGCTACGAGCAGTACTTC.

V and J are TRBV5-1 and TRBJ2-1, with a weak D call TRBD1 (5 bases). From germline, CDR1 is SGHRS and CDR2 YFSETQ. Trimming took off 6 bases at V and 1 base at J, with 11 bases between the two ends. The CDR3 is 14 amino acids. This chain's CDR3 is CASKSWTSYNEQFF. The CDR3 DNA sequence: TGCGCCAGCAAGTCCTGGACATCCTACAATGAGCAGTTCTTC.

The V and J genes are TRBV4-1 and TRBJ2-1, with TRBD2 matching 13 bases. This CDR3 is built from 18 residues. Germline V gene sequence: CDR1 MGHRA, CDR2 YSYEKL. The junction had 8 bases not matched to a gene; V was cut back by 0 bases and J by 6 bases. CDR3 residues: CASSQDRSTSGRANEQFF. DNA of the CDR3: TGCGCCAGCAGCCAAGATCGGTCTACTAGCGGGAGGGCCAATGAGCAGTTCTTC.

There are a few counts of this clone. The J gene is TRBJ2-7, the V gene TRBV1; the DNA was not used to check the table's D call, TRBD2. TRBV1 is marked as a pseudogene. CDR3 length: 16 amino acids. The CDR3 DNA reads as TGCACCAGCAAAACTAGGCGGGAGGATCCTACCTACGAGCAGTACTTC. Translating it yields CTSKTRREDPTYEQYF.

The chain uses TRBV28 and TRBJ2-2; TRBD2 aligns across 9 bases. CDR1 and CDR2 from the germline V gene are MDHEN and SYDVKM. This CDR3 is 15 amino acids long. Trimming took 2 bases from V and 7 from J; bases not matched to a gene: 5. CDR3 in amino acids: CASSLAAGGIGELFF. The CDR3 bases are TGTGCCAGCAGTTTAGCAGCGGGAGGTATCGGGGAGCTGTTTTTT.

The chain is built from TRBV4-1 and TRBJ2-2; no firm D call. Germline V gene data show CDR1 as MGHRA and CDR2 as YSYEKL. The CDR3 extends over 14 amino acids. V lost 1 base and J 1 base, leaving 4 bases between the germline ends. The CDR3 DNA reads TGCGCCAGCAGCCAAGCGGGGAACACCGGGGAGCTGTTTTTT. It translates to CASSQAGNTGELFF.